This section outlines one T cell receptor beta chain sequence together with its context. Its antigen remains unknown. Profiled with immunoSEQ multiplex PCR; TCRdb holds only in-frame clones, not every one. Among roughly 200,000 clones listed, more than 85% were seen once. This specimen belongs to a study of T cell responses to AZD1222 COVID-19 vaccine. General observations from the study: White British donors predominated, females outnumbered males, and clonal diversity was possibly underestimated. The study identified only six AZD1222 recipients as seropositive at baseline. Researchers report vaccine-associated CD4 TCRs spanning spike, with dominance at 160-218 and 743-854.

Germline CDR1 and CDR2: SNHLY and FYNNEI. V trimming: 8 bases; J trimming: 3 bases; junction bases outside the gene matches: 4. The CDR3 extends over 14 amino acids. This sequence was found in an adult who received the AZD1222 COVID-19 vaccine. The rearrangement links TRBV2 to TRBJ2-3; 11 nucleotides match TRBD2. This sample comprised peripheral blood, obtained 28 days after the second AZD1222 dose. The CDR3 sequence is CASALAGVTDTQYF. The CDR3 DNA is TGTGCCAGCGCACTAGCGGGAGTGACAGATACGCAGTATTTT.